This T cell receptor (beta chain) is drawn from a study of T cells in women clearing cervical HPV infection. Sequencing used immunoSEQ multiplex PCR; TCRdb keeps in-frame clones, though not all of them. The sample shows around 31,000 clones, and 4% to 5% sits with its ten largest clones. CDR1 is SSHAT, CDR2 FNYEAQ, per germline (reference sequence). This CDR3 contains 16 residues. Trimming cost V 0 bases and J 5 bases; bases outside gene matches: 7. Worth noting for this clone: Read coverage stops 3 residues before the CDR3 terminus; the germline J gene supplies the remainder.

The receptor comes from a woman aged 18 to 69 with a cervical HPV16 infection that either progressed to CIN3+ or cleared (not recorded which). The J gene is TRBJ2-5, the V gene TRBV7-7, with 9 bases matching TRBD1. Source material: blood buffy coat. This chain's CDR3 is CASSLAGQGIRETQYF. Partial CDR3 DNA: TGTGCCAGCAGCTTAGCGGGACAGGGAATTCGGGAGACC.